The 6 T cell receptor beta chains reported below all come from one sample, sequenced in a study of blood T cells in healthy people across ages. Using a J-beta primer mix together with a sample-barcoded 5' primer, a second PCR was run for about 6 to 11 cycles. TCRdb passed the 5' RACE reads through MiXCR, listing each CDR3 protein once. This sample carries around 900,000 distinct CDR3 sequences, 29% of them seen once, and the ten largest clones take 17%. The specimen sequenced was blood. The source is a woman of 80 years or more in good health.

Written as DNA, the CDR3 is TGTGCCAGCAGTGCCCCGGGAGGGAGGAATCAGCCCCAGCATTTT. Encoded protein: CASSAPGGRNQPQHF. This chain connects TRBV6-6 to TRBJ1-5; D ambiguous. This CDR3 is 15 amino acids long. V was shortened by 5 bases and J by 4 bases, with 15 bases between the two germline ends. Germline assignment: CDR1 MNHNY and CDR2 SVGAGI (reference sequence).

This clonotype was seen once. An end of the junction differs from the germline gene, which may be a read error. The chain has TRBV6-5 and TRBJ2-7; D is unclear. Germline V gives CDR1 MNHEY, CDR2 SVGAGI. The CDR3 extends over 15 amino acids. CDR3 in DNA: TGTGCCAGCAGTTACTTACGGCGTGCCTCCAACGAGCAATACTTC. Translation: CASSYLRRASNEQYF.

This clonotype was counted at least ten times. The genes are TRBV3-1 and TRBJ2-7; D perhaps matches TRBD1 (6 bases). The CDR3 extends over 13 amino acids. Germline CDR1 LGHDT, CDR2 YNNKEL (reference sequence). V lost 3 bases to trimming and J lost 4 bases, with 10 bases between them. The CDR3 sequence: CASSQSTGYEQYF. In DNA, the CDR3 is TGTGCCAGCAGCCAGTCTACAGGGTACGAGCAGTACTTC.

This clonotype has just one count. J is TRBJ1-6 and V is TRBV7-9, with 7 bases fitting TRBD1. From germline, CDR1 is SEHNR and CDR2 FQNEAQ (reference sequence). This CDR3 is built from 15 residues. The V segment lost 6 bases and the J segment 7 bases; nucleotides outside the gene matches: 9. CDR3 bases: TGTGCCAGCAGTTTCACCGGGACAGCCAATTCACCCCTCCACTTT. This encodes CASSFTGTANSPLHF.

Concerning this clonotype itself: The junction departs from the called germline gene at one end, perhaps through a read error. The chain employs TRBV5-4 and TRBJ2-1; the D call may be TRBD1 or TRBD2 (6 bases each). Germline-derived CDR1 and CDR2 are SGHNT and YYREEE (reference sequence). This CDR3 has 14 residues. The CDR3 region is CASGTPTRGYEQCF. DNA of the CDR3: TGTGCCAGCGGGACTCCGACCAGGGGATATGAGCAGTGCTTC. Drawing the rest from reference TRBV5-4 and TRBJ2-1, the complete variable domain is ETGVTQSPTHLIKTRGQQVTLRCSSQSGHNTVSWYQQALGQGPQFIFQYYREEENGRGNFPPRFSGLQFPNYSSELNVNALELDDSALYLCASGTPTRGYEQCFGPGTRLTVL.

This clonotype has more than one count but fewer than ten. CDR3 in amino acids: CASSYWLAGATSTDTQYF. CDR3 DNA sequence: TGTGCCAGCAGTTACTGGCTAGCGGGGGCGACTAGCACAGATACGCAGTATTTT. The chain is built from TRBV6-2 or TRBV6-3 and TRBJ2-3; 10 bases match TRBD2. CDR3 length: 18 amino acids. The junction had 7 bases not matched to a gene; V was cut back by 1 base and J by 0 bases. The V gene's germline CDR1 is MNHEY and CDR2 SVGEGT.